This passage covers 5 T cell receptor beta chains from one sample sequenced in a study of blood T cell repertoires in COVID-19. Clones were read by immunoSEQ multiplex PCR, and TCRdb kept only the in-frame ones, dropping some. The sample lists approximately 56,000 clones, over 75% occurring once. The source material was peripheral blood. These receptors all come from a woman older than 75 with COVID-19, enrolled during active disease.

The chain combines TRBV3-1 (or the pseudogene TRBV3-2) with TRBJ2-7; tentative D call: TRBD2 (6 bases). CDR3 size: 14 residues. Germline CDR1 reads LGHDT; CDR2 reads YNNKEL (reference sequence). Trimming cost V 9 bases and J 6 bases, with 21 bases left between them. The CDR3 protein is CASLGRLPPGEQYF. The CDR3 nucleotides are TGTGCCAGTCTTGGGAGGCTCCCCCCTGGCGAGCAGTACTTC.

This rearrangement joins TRBV16 to TRBJ2-4; TRBD1 matches at 7 bases. Losses at the gene ends were 0 bases for V and 5 bases for J; bases not matched to a gene: 4. CDR1 KGHSY and CDR2 FQNENV come from the germline V gene. This CDR3 is built from 15 residues. CDR3 in DNA: TGTGCCAGCAGCCAATCAGGGCAGGGGGAAAACATTCAGTACTTC. Translating gives CASSQSGQGENIQYF.

The chain combines TRBV7-2 with TRBJ1-5, with D hard to call. Trimming removed 6 bases from V and 0 bases from J, with 6 bases in between. From germline, CDR1 is SGHTA and CDR2 FQGNSA. This CDR3 contains 13 residues. The CDR3 bases are TGTGCCAGCAGATCCAATAGCAATCAGCCCCAGCATTTT. Encoded protein: CASRSNSNQPQHF.

This clone was seen a handful of times. CDR3 region: CASTTRGNYGYTF. The DNA for the CDR3 is TGTGCCAGCACCACGCGCGGAAACTATGGCTACACCTTC. The rearrangement uses TRBV5-8 and TRBJ1-2, with D unresolved. Germline CDR1 is SGHTS and CDR2 is YDEGEE. V lost 6 bases and J 2 bases, leaving 11 bases between the germline ends. The length of the CDR3 is 13 residues.

The chain links TRBV5-4 to TRBJ1-2, with D uncertain. CDR1 and CDR2 (germline): SGHNT, YYREEE (reference sequence). The V gene lost 4 bases and the J gene lost 3 bases, with 4 bases spanning the gap. This CDR3 comprises 11 residues. CDR3 sequence (DNA): TGTGCCAGCAGCATCTACTATGGCTACACCTTC. Encoded protein: CASSIYYGYTF.